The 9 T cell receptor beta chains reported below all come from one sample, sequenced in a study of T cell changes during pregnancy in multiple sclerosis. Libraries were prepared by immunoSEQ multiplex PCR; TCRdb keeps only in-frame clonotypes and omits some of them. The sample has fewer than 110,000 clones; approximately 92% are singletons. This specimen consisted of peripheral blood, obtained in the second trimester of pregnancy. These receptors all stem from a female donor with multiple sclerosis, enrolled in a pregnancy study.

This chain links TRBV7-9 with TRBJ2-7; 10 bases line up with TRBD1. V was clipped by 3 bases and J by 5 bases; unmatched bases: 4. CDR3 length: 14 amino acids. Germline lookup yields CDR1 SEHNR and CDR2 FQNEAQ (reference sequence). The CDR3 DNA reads TGTGCCAGCAGCTTGGGGACAGGGGTCAACGAGCAGTACTTC. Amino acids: CASSLGTGVNEQYF.

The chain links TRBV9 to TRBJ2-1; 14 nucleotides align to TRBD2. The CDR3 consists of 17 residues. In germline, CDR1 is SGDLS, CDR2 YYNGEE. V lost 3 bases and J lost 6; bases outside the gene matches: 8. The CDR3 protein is CASSAPSGTSGGNEQFF. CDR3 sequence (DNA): TGTGCCAGCAGCGCGCCGTCCGGGACTAGCGGGGGCAATGAGCAGTTCTTC.

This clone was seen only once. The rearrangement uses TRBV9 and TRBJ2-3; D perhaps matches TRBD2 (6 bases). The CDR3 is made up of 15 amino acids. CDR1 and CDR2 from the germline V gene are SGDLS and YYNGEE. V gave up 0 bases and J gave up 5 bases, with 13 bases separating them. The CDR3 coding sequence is TGTGCCAGCAGCGTAGAGGCGGGAAAAGGAGATACGCAGTATTTT. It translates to CASSVEAGKGDTQYF.

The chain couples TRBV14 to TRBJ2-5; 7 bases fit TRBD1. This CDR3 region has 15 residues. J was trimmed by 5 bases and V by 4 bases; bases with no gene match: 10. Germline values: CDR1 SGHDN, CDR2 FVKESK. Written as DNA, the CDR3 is TGTGCCAGCAGCCGGTACCGAGGGACAGCCGAGACCCAGTACTTC. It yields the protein CASSRYRGTAETQYF.

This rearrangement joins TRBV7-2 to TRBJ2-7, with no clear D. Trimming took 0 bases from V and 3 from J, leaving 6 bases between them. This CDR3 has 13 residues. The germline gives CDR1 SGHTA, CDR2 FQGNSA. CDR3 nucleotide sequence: TGTGCCAGCAGCTTAGCTTACTTCTACGAGCAGTACTTC. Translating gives CASSLAYFYEQYF. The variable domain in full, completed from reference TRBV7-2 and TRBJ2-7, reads GAGVSQSPSNKVTEKGKDVELRCDPISGHTALYWYRQSLGQGLEFLIYFQGNSAPDKSGLPSDRFSAERTGGSVSTLTIQRTQQEDSAVYLCASSLAYFYEQYFGPGTRLTVT.

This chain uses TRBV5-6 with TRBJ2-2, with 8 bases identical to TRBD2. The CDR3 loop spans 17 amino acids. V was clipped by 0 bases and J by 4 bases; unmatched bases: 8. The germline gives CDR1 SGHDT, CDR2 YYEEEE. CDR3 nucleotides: TGTGCCAGCAGCTTGGCCGGGAGGGGGAGCCTCACCGGGGAGCTGTTTTTT. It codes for CASSLAGRGSLTGELFF.

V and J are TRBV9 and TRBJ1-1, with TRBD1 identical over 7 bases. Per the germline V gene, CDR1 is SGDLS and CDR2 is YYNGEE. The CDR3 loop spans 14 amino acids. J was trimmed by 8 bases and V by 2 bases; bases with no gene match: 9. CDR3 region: CASSVGGGTAEAFF. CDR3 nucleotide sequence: TGTGCCAGCAGCGTGGGAGGTGGGACAGCAGAAGCTTTCTTT. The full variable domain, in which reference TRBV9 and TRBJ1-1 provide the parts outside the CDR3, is DSGVTQTPKHLITATGQRVTLRCSPRSGDLSVYWYQQSLDQGLQFLIQYYNGEERAKGNILERFSAQQFPDLHSELNLSSLELGDSALYFCASSVGGGTAEAFFGQGTRLTVV.

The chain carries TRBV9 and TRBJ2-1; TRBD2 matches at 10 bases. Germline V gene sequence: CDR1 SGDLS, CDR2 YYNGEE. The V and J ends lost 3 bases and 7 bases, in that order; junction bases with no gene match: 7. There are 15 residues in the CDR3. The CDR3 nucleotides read TGTGCCAGCAGCGATCTAGCGGGAGAAGAAAATGAGCAGTTCTTC. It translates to CASSDLAGEENEQFF.

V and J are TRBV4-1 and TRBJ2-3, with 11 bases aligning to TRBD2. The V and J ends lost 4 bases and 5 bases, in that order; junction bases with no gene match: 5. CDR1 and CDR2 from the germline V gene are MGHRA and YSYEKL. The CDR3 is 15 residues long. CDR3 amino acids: CASSLAGGPGDTQYF. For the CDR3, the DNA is TGCGCCAGCAGCCTAGCGGGAGGGCCGGGAGATACGCAGTATTTT.